Listed here are 5 T cell receptor beta chains from one sample, sequenced in a study of blood T cell repertoires in COVID-19. Clones were sequenced by immunoSEQ multiplex PCR, and TCRdb holds only the in-frame ones, with some missing. The sample carries about 210,000 clones, approximately 86% recorded once. The specimen sequenced was peripheral blood. Receptors originate from a man between 35 and 55 years old with acute or convalescent COVID-19.

J is TRBJ1-2 and V is TRBV12-3 or TRBV12-4, with 9 bases that match TRBD1. V gave up 6 bases and J gave up 8 bases; unmatched junction bases: 7. The CDR3 extends over 13 amino acids. CDR3 nucleotide sequence: TGTGCCAGCAGGCCAACAGGGGGCGGGGGCTACACCTTC. It is translated as CASRPTGGGGYTF.

DNA for the CDR3: TGTGCCAGCAGTGAAGGGACAGGGAACTATGGCTACACCTTC. It codes for CASSEGTGNYGYTF. The chain employs TRBV2 and TRBJ1-2; 8 positions agree with TRBD1. The CDR3 has 14 residues. Germline V lookup: CDR1 SNHLY, CDR2 FYNNEI. Unmatched junction bases numbered 0, after V lost 1 base and J lost 2 bases.

The gene calls are TRBV3-1 (or the pseudogene TRBV3-2) and TRBJ2-7; D perhaps matches TRBD1 (6 bases). The germline V gene has CDR1 LGHDT and CDR2 YNNKEL (reference sequence). The CDR3 loop spans 16 amino acids. Trimming left V 1 base short and J 1 base short, with 14 bases between. CDR3 DNA: TGTGCCAGCAGCCAAGGATTTCTGGACAGTTCCTACGAGCAGTACTTC. Translated, it gives CASSQGFLDSSYEQYF.

The chain carries TRBV18 and TRBJ1-5; 8 bases are a match to TRBD1. This CDR3 region has 15 residues. The V segment lost 3 bases and the J segment 5 bases; nucleotides outside the gene matches: 6. Germline V gene data show CDR1 as KGHSH and CDR2 as LQKENI. CDR3 amino acids: CASSPVTGEDQPQHF. The DNA of the CDR3 is TGTGCCAGCTCACCGGTGACAGGGGAAGATCAGCCCCAGCATTTT.

The chain combines TRBV30 with TRBJ1-5; D may be TRBD1 (5 bases). The germline V gene has CDR1 GTSNPN and CDR2 SVGIG (reference sequence). Trimming removed 1 base from V and 2 bases from J, with 12 bases in between. This CDR3 spans 15 amino acids. Written as DNA, the CDR3 is TGTGCCTGGAGTGGGGGGGGGATGGGCAATCAGCCCCAGCATTTT. Its translation is CAWSGGGMGNQPQHF.